What follows describes a single TCR beta chain. The sample belongs to a study of T-cell memory formation after mild COVID-19. The V gene's germline CDR1 is SGDLS and CDR2 YYNGEE. V gave up 0 bases and J gave up 4 bases, with 13 bases separating them. The CDR3 contains 15 residues. Each CDR3 protein gets one entry after TCRdb re-called the 5' RACE reads with MiXCR. In the table there are 410,000 or so distinct CDR3 sequences, roughly a quarter of which are singletons. The chain couples TRBV9 to TRBJ1-1; D perhaps matches TRBD1 (6 bases). The source is an adult woman who had mild COVID-19 (a few samples of this study predate the infection). Cell type and time point are not known. Sequenced material: PBMCs or a T cell subset sorted from them (not recorded which). The CDR3 reads CASSVGWGLGTEAFF. As DNA, the CDR3 is TGTGCCAGCAGCGTAGGATGGGGGCTGGGCACTGAAGCTTTCTTT.